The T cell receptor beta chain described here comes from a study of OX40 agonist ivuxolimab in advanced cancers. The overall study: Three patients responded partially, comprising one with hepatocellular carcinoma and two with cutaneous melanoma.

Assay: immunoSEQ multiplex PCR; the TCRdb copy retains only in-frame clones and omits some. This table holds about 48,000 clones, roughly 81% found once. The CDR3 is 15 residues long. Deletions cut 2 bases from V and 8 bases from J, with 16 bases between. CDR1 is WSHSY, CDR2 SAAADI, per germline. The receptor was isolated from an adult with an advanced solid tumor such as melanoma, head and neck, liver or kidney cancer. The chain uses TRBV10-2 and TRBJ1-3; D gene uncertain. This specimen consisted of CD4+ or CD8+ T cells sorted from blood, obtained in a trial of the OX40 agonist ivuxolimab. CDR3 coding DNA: TGCGCCAGCAGTGAGGTTCGGGGAGTGGGAGACACCATATATTTT. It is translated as CASSEVRGVGDTIYF.